Below, 26 T cell receptor beta chains from the same sample are listed, as sequenced in a study of spatial heterogeneity in lung cancer. Time point noted: sample taken at primary tumor resection. TCRdb re-called the 5' RACE reads through MiXCR, storing one row per CDR3 protein. The sample carries approximately 24,000 distinct CDR3 sequences, 4% to 5% recorded once. The sample here was PBMCs, taken at surgery. The receptors come from a male donor with early-stage non-small cell lung cancer.

This clonotype was seen a handful of times. This sequence joins TRBV19 and TRBJ2-5, with D uncertain. CDR3 length equals 13 residues. Trimming removed 2 bases at V and 4 bases at J, with 8 bases between. CDR1 and CDR2 from the germline V gene are LNHDA and SQIVND (reference sequence). Here the CDR3 reads CASSIPERETQYF. DNA for the CDR3: TGTGCCAGTAGTATACCTGAGCGAGAGACCCAGTACTTC.

This clonotype showed up just a few times. This clone may be a read error of a much larger clone one base away. The chain joins TRBV12-3 or TRBV12-4 to TRBJ2-1; D remains unclear. Trimming pared 6 bases from V and 0 bases from J, leaving 15 bases between. This CDR3 is 16 amino acids long. The CDR3 nucleotides read TGTGCCAGCAGCTCCATCGTGAGTAGCTCCTACAATGAGCAGTTCTTC. This codes for CASSSIVSSSYNEQFF.

In this sample, this clonotype turned up many times. The rearrangement uses TRBV7-3 and TRBJ1-6; no firm D call. Germline assignment: CDR1 SGHTA and CDR2 FQGTGA. Trimming removed 4 bases from V and 5 bases from J, with 15 bases in between. There are 16 residues in the CDR3. Written as DNA, the CDR3 is TGTGCCAGCAGCTCCCTGGGCAGGTCGAATAATTCACCCCTCCACTTT. The encoded protein is CASSSLGRSNNSPLHF.

This clonotype was recorded at least ten times. The chain links TRBV6-2 or TRBV6-3 to TRBJ2-7, with TRBD1 matching over 7 bases. The V gene's germline CDR1 is MNHEY and CDR2 SVGEGT. The CDR3 consists of 14 residues. V lost 7 bases and J lost 2; bases outside the gene matches: 8. In nucleotides, the CDR3 is TGTGCCAGCACTGAAGGGGGCCTGACCTACGAGCAGTACTTC. Encoded protein: CASTEGGLTYEQYF.

This clonotype was counted ten times or more. In DNA form, the CDR3 reads TGCAGTGCTAGAGTACCGACAGGGCCAGAGACCCAGTACTTC. Its protein is CSARVPTGPETQYF. This chain connects TRBV20-1 to TRBJ2-5; 7 nucleotides line up with TRBD1. This CDR3 is built from 14 residues. V shed 1 base and J 4 bases; nucleotides not matched to a gene: 6. Germline V gives CDR1 DFQATT, CDR2 SNEGSKA (reference sequence).

This chain connects TRBV19 to TRBJ1-5; D is ambiguous. CDR1 is LNHDA, CDR2 SQIVND, per germline (reference sequence). Trimming removed 5 bases at V and 6 bases at J, with 20 bases between. This CDR3 is built from 16 residues. The CDR3 DNA sequence: TGTGCCAGTAGTCCCCTTGTCGGCAGGCGAGGTCAGCCCCAGCATTTT. This gives the protein CASSPLVGRRGQPQHF.

This clonotype was recorded many times. V usage is TRBV7-9 and J usage is TRBJ2-3, with 8 bases lining up with TRBD2. V shed 0 bases, J shed 1 base, and the junction held 0 bases outside the gene matches. The CDR3 contains 15 residues. Germline CDR1 SEHNR, CDR2 FQNEAQ (reference sequence). The CDR3 loop is CASSLASGGTDTQYF. The CDR3 DNA follows: TGTGCCAGCAGCTTAGCTAGCGGGGGCACAGATACGCAGTATTTT.

This clonotype was detected ten times or more. The chain links TRBV5-1 to TRBJ2-5, with D unclear. The V gene's germline CDR1 is SGHRS and CDR2 YFSETQ. The germline V and J ends were trimmed by 4 bases and 0 bases, with 7 bases remaining between them. This CDR3 comprises 13 residues. The CDR3 is CASSGQDQETQYF. The CDR3 nucleotides read TGCGCCAGCAGCGGTCAGGACCAAGAGACCCAGTACTTC.

This clonotype showed up many times. This chain connects TRBV24-1 to TRBJ2-2; TRBD1 agrees at 7 bases. The length of the CDR3 is 16 residues. J lost 4 bases, V lost 2 bases, and 6 bases had no gene match. The germline gives CDR1 KGHDR, CDR2 SFDVKD. Here the CDR3 DNA reads TGTGCCACCAGTGATTCCCTGACAGGGCCCACCGGGGAGCTGTTTTTT. Protein product: CATSDSLTGPTGELFF.

This clonotype was observed at least ten times. The chain combines TRBV6-6 with TRBJ2-5; 9 nucleotides line up with TRBD2. The CDR3 extends over 13 amino acids. V lost 8 bases to trimming and J lost 5 bases; unmatched junction nucleotides: 6. CDR1 is MNHNY and CDR2 is SVGAGI in the germline V gene (reference sequence). In DNA, the CDR3 is TGTGCCAGCTCTAGCGGGGCGATGGAGACCCAGTACTTC. Translation: CASSSGAMETQYF.

There are many counts of this clonotype. The chain couples TRBV28 to TRBJ1-1; 9 bases align to TRBD1. The CDR3 has 12 residues. Trimming removed 4 bases from V and 10 bases from J; junction bases left unmatched: 4. Germline CDR1 reads MDHEN; CDR2 reads SYDVKM. CDR3 bases: TGTGCCAGCAGTTACCTGACAGGGGGAGCTTTCTTT. Translated, it gives CASSYLTGGAFF.

In this sample, this clonotype turned up many times. The chain combines TRBV5-1 with TRBJ2-7; TRBD1 is a possible D gene (6 bases). CDR1 and CDR2 (germline): SGHRS, YFSETQ. This CDR3 contains 15 residues. V was cut by 2 bases and J by 2 bases, with 14 bases left in between. The CDR3 DNA sequence: TGCGCCAGCAGCTTTACAGGGTCCCATACCTACGAGCAGTACTTC. Its protein is CASSFTGSHTYEQYF.

This clonotype showed up many times. V is TRBV28 and J is TRBJ1-5; 7 bases are shared with TRBD1. The trim removed 7 bases at V and 5 bases at J, leaving 2 bases unmatched. The V gene's germline CDR1 is MDHEN and CDR2 SYDVKM. This CDR3 is built from 12 residues. The CDR3 region is CASTQGYQPQHF. The CDR3 region has the DNA TGTGCCAGCACACAGGGGTATCAGCCCCAGCATTTT.

Many counts were recorded for this clonotype. The CDR3 nucleotides are TGTGCCAGCAGCTTGGAAGGGACAGGGAGGTCTGGGGCCAACGTCCTGACTTTC. This encodes CASSLEGTGRSGANVLTF. The chain has TRBV5-4 and TRBJ2-6; 9 nucleotides match TRBD1. This CDR3 comprises 18 residues. The V gene's germline CDR1 is SGHNT and CDR2 YYREEE (reference sequence). The junction had 5 bases not matched to a gene; V was cut back by 0 bases and J by 1 base.

This clonotype was seen repeatedly, ten times or more. The chain has TRBV20-1 and TRBJ1-2, with 8 positions matching TRBD1. V shed 2 bases and J 5 bases; nucleotides not matched to a gene: 1. The CDR3 totals 12 residues. Germline CDR1 and CDR2: DFQATT and SNEGSKA (reference sequence). The CDR3 is CSARQGAYGYTF. Written as DNA, the CDR3 is TGCAGTGCTAGACAGGGGGCGTATGGCTACACCTTC.

This clonotype was detected ten times or more. J is TRBJ2-6 and V is TRBV2; D gene ambiguous. V lost 7 bases, J lost 2 bases, and 15 bases lay in between. Looked up from germline, CDR1 is SNHLY and CDR2 is FYNNEI. CDR3 length: 16 residues. The CDR3 is CASKSGLGTGANVLTF. The CDR3 bases are TGTGCCAGCAAGTCAGGCCTTGGGACTGGGGCCAACGTCCTGACTTTC.

This clonotype was seen ten or more times. This chain joins TRBV6-6 and TRBJ2-2; TRBD1 aligns across 7 bases. There are 14 residues in the CDR3. CDR1 is MNHNY, CDR2 SVGAGI, per germline (reference sequence). V lost 7 bases and J lost 4; bases outside the gene matches: 6. CDR3 in DNA: TGTGCCAGCAAGGACAGGTCCGTCACCGGGGAGCTGTTTTTT. Translation gives CASKDRSVTGELFF.

Many counts were recorded for this clonotype. V usage is TRBV7-9 and J usage is TRBJ2-5; 10 nucleotides match TRBD1. Germline CDR1 and CDR2: SEHNR and FQNEAQ (reference sequence). The CDR3 spans 14 residues. The J segment lost 3 bases and the V segment lost 3 bases, leaving 1 base of the junction unmatched. CDR3 nucleotides: TGTGCCAGCAGCTTGGGGACAGGGGAAGAGACCCAGTACTTC. It yields the protein CASSLGTGEETQYF. Looking up the rest from reference TRBV7-9 and TRBJ2-5 gives the full variable domain: DTGVSQNPRHKITKRGQNVTFRCDPISEHNRLYWYRQTLGQGPEFLTYFQNEAQLEKSRLLSDRFSAERPKGSFSTLEIQRTEQGDSAMYLCASSLGTGEETQYFGPGTRLLVL.

Comment on this clonotype: Just one base apart from a much larger clone, this may be a read error. The gene calls are TRBV6-5 and TRBJ2-6; perhaps TRBD1 as D (5 bases). Germline V CDR1 and CDR2: MNHEY, SVGAGI. This CDR3 has 15 residues. Here the CDR3 DNA reads TGTGCCAGCAGTTATCAGTTCTCTGGGGCCAACGTCATGACTTTC. This encodes CASSYQFSGANVMTF.

This clonotype has ten or more counts. The chain is built from TRBV2 and TRBJ2-7, with no clear D. The CDR3 has 12 residues. V was pared by 2 bases and J by 6 bases, with 8 bases between. Germline CDR1 reads SNHLY; CDR2 reads FYNNEI. CDR3 DNA: TGTGCCAGCAGTGAATTAGTCCCCGAGCAGTACTTC. This encodes CASSELVPEQYF. Full variable domain (outside the CDR3, taken from reference TRBV2 and TRBJ2-7): EPEVTQTPSHQVTQMGQEVILRCVPISNHLYFYWYRQILGQKVEFLVSFYNNEISEKSEIFDDQFSVERPDGSNFTLKIRSTKLEDSAMYFCASSELVPEQYFGPGTRLTVT.

This clonotype was recorded many times. The chain joins TRBV12-3 or TRBV12-4 to TRBJ1-5, with 9 bases matching TRBD1. The CDR3 covers 16 residues. J was trimmed by 2 bases and V by 6 bases; bases with no gene match: 8. The CDR3 reads CASSIQTGGGNQPQHF. DNA for the CDR3: TGTGCCAGCAGCATCCAAACAGGGGGCGGCAATCAGCCCCAGCATTTT.

Ten or more counts support this clonotype. This chain links TRBV28 with TRBJ1-2, with D uncertain. CDR1 is MDHEN, CDR2 SYDVKM, per germline. V was trimmed by 7 bases and J by 8 bases, leaving 11 bases between them. The CDR3 is 11 residues long. In DNA, the CDR3 is TGTGCCAGCACCTGGGGTTTAGGCTACACCTTC. Protein product: CASTWGLGYTF.

This rearrangement joins TRBV3-1 to TRBJ1-6; 7 bases align to TRBD1. V shed 3 bases, J shed 2 bases, and the junction held 4 bases outside the gene matches. The CDR3 is 16 residues long. The germline V gene encodes CDR1 LGHDT and CDR2 YNNKEL (reference sequence). The CDR3 here is CASSQGDRPYNSPLHF. The CDR3 bases are TGTGCCAGCAGCCAGGGGGACAGACCCTATAATTCACCCCTCCACTTT.

By share, this clonotype ranks as medium-sized. The chain uses TRBV28 and TRBJ2-7, with 7 bases fitting TRBD1. Germline V gene data show CDR1 as MDHEN and CDR2 as SYDVKM. This CDR3 is 15 amino acids long. Germline trimming cut 4 bases from V and 2 bases from J; bases unmatched to any gene: 8. CDR3 sequence: CASSSHRQGAYEQYF. As DNA, the CDR3 is TGTGCCAGCAGTTCCCATAGACAGGGCGCCTACGAGCAGTACTTC.

There are many counts of this clonotype. The V and J genes are TRBV20-1 and TRBJ1-5, with D maybe TRBD1 (5 bases). Germline assignment: CDR1 DFQATT and CDR2 SNEGSKA (reference sequence). The CDR3 has 13 amino acids. V shed 3 bases and J shed 2 bases, with 8 bases lying between them. This CDR3 is CSASRGGNQPQHF. The DNA of the CDR3 is TGCAGTGCTAGTCGGGGGGGCAATCAGCCCCAGCATTTT.

There are a few counts of this clonotype. V is TRBV20-1 and J is TRBJ2-1; D is unclear. The CDR3 is made up of 12 amino acids. Germline V gene lookup returns CDR1 DFQATT and CDR2 SNEGSKA (reference sequence). V was clipped by 3 bases and J by 6 bases, with 9 bases between them. The CDR3 coding sequence is TGCAGTGCTAGTGCGGCCGCCAATGAGCAGTTCTTC. Translating gives CSASAAANEQFF.